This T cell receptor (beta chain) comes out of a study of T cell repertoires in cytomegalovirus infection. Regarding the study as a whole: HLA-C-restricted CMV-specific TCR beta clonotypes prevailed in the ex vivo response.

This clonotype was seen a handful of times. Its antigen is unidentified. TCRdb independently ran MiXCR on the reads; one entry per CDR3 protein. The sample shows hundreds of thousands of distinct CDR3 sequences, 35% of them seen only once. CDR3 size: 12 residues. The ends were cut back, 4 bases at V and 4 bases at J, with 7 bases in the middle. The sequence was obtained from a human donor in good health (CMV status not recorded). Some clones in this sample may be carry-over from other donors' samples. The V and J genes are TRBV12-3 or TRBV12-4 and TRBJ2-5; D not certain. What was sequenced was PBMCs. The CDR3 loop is CASSSSIETQYF. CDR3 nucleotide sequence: TGTGCCAGCAGTTCGTCAATAGAGACCCAGTACTTC.